Shown below are 30 T cell receptor beta chains from a single sample sequenced in a study of beta chain features in type 1 diabetes. The sequenced template was cDNA made from the entire isolated RNA. Produced via immunoSEQ multiplex PCR; TCRdb's table is partial and in-frame only. The sample includes about 900,000 clones, about a sixth of them seen just once. The specimen was naive CD4+ T cells from blood. These receptors came from a woman aged 18-29 years in good health.

This clone has just a few counts. The chain has TRBV11-2 and TRBJ2-5; D gene unclear. Germline-derived CDR1 and CDR2 are SGHAT and FQNNGV. The CDR3 is made up of 14 amino acids. V was shortened by 4 bases and J by 4 bases, with 13 bases between the two germline ends. The CDR3 coding sequence is TGTGCCAGCAGCTCCTGGACGAAATCAGAGACCCAGTACTTC. Protein: CASSSWTKSETQYF.

This clone came up a few times. The chain combines TRBV9 with TRBJ2-1; TRBD1 matches at 7 bases. The CDR3 runs to 16 residues. After removal of 3 bases from V and 2 bases from J, the junction contained 8 bases not matched to a gene. Germline CDR1 is SGDLS and CDR2 is YYNGEE. The CDR3 region has the DNA TGTGCCAGCAGCGCCAGCGCCGGGACAGCCTACAATGAGCAGTTCTTC. As protein: CASSASAGTAYNEQFF. The full variable domain, its missing parts supplied by reference TRBV9 and TRBJ2-1, is DSGVTQTPKHLITATGQRVTLRCSPRSGDLSVYWYQQSLDQGLQFLIQYYNGEERAKGNILERFSAQQFPDLHSELNLSSLELGDSALYFCASSASAGTAYNEQFFGPGTRLTVL.

The chain combines TRBV27 with TRBJ2-7; a possible D gene is TRBD1 (6 bases). V lost 6 bases and J 2 bases, leaving 17 bases between the germline ends. Germline-derived CDR1 and CDR2 are MNHEY and SMNVEV (reference sequence). The length of the CDR3 is 15 residues. This chain's CDR3 is CASRRPTDSPYEQYF. The CDR3 DNA sequence: TGTGCCAGCAGACGGCCTACGGACAGCCCCTACGAGCAGTACTTC.

The J gene is TRBJ2-7, the V gene TRBV7-6; the D gene is possibly TRBD1 (5 bases). CDR3 length: 12 residues. The germline CDR1 and CDR2 sequences are SGHVS and FNYEAQ. V lost 0 bases and J lost 12, with 12 bases in between. The CDR3: CASSLAQGVRYF. Here the CDR3 DNA reads TGTGCCAGCAGCTTAGCGCAGGGTGTAAGGTACTTC.

This clone has a handful of counts. The genes are TRBV19 and TRBJ1-1, with D tentatively TRBD1 (5 bases). Trimming removed 0 bases from V and 0 bases from J, with 8 bases in between. Germline CDR1 is LNHDA and CDR2 is SQIVND (reference sequence). The CDR3 runs to 15 residues. Here the CDR3 DNA reads TGTGCCAGTAGTATAGATTACAGGATGAACACTGAAGCTTTCTTT. Amino acid sequence: CASSIDYRMNTEAFF. Using reference TRBV19 and TRBJ1-1 for the parts outside the CDR3, the full variable domain is DGGITQSPKYLFRKEGQNVTLSCEQNLNHDAMYWYRQDPGQGLRLIYYSQIVNDFQKGDIAEGYSVSREKKESFPLTVTSAQKNPTAFYLCASSIDYRMNTEAFFGQGTRLTVV.

Details on this clone: The sample carries other DNA sequences with the same CDR3. The chain links TRBV5-6 to TRBJ2-7, with D perhaps matching TRBD2 (5 bases). Germline loops: CDR1 SGHDT, CDR2 YYEEEE. The germline V and J ends were trimmed by 3 bases and 4 bases, with 5 bases remaining between them. The CDR3 has 11 residues. DNA of the CDR3: TGTGCCAGCAGCTCGGGGTACGAGCAGTACTTC. It yields the protein CASSSGYEQYF.

The V gene is TRBV5-1, the J gene TRBJ2-3; D may be TRBD1 or TRBD2 (5 bases each). Per the germline V gene, CDR1 is SGHRS and CDR2 is YFSETQ. The CDR3 loop spans 14 amino acids. V dropped 6 bases and J dropped 4 bases, with 15 bases sitting between them. The CDR3 sequence is CASTILPGPDTQYF. CDR3 nucleotide sequence: TGCGCCAGCACCATCTTGCCGGGGCCAGATACGCAGTATTTT.

The chain has TRBV7-9 and TRBJ2-2, with 10 bases that match TRBD1. CDR3 size: 18 residues. Trimming removed 5 bases from V and 5 bases from J; junction bases left unmatched: 14. CDR1 SEHNR and CDR2 FQNEAQ come from the germline V gene (reference sequence). CDR3 in amino acids: CASSERADRGRRTGELFF. The CDR3 DNA follows: TGTGCCAGCAGCGAACGGGCCGACAGGGGGCGTCGGACCGGGGAGCTGTTTTTT.

The chain combines TRBV7-2 with TRBJ2-3; D not certain. CDR1 is SGHTA and CDR2 is FQGNSA in the germline V gene. This CDR3 is built from 15 residues. Trimming left V 1 base short and J 2 bases short, with 10 bases between. The CDR3, as DNA: TGTGCCAGCAGCTTAGGAGTCTTCGCCACAGATACGCAGTATTTT. It encodes CASSLGVFATDTQYF.

The V call is TRBV7-2, the J call TRBJ1-2, with TRBD1 matching over 7 bases. The CDR3 loop spans 15 amino acids. Looked up from germline, CDR1 is SGHTA and CDR2 is FQGNSA. V lost 2 bases and J lost 3; bases outside the gene matches: 6. The CDR3 nucleotides are TGTGCCAGCAGCTTATACGCACAGGGGCACTATGGCTACACCTTC. This sequence encodes CASSLYAQGHYGYTF.

The V call is TRBV28, the J call TRBJ2-5; D is perhaps TRBD2 (6 bases). This CDR3 region has 17 residues. Germline V gene sequence: CDR1 MDHEN, CDR2 SYDVKM. V lost 2 bases and J lost 5, with 21 bases in between. The CDR3 nucleotides read TGTGCCAGCAGTTTACTGCCATTGGAGGGCCTCAAGGAGACCCAGTACTTC. This codes for CASSLLPLEGLKETQYF.

The chain combines TRBV7-6 with TRBJ2-5; D not resolved. In germline, CDR1 is SGHVS, CDR2 FNYEAQ. The CDR3 spans 15 residues. V lost 0 bases and J 7 bases, leaving 15 bases between the germline ends. Here the CDR3 DNA reads TGTGCCAGCAGCTTAGCGCTGACGGATGGCGGGACCCAGTACTTC. As protein: CASSLALTDGGTQYF.

For this clone: This sample also contains other DNA sequences that code for the same CDR3. The chain couples TRBV11-2 to TRBJ2-5; no firm D call. Per the germline V gene, CDR1 is SGHAT and CDR2 is FQNNGV. The CDR3 is 12 amino acids. Deletions cut 5 bases from V and 5 bases from J, with 9 bases between. Here the CDR3 DNA reads TGTGCCAGCAGCCTCATTAGGGAGACCCAGTACTTC. Encoded protein: CASSLIRETQYF.

This clone was detected a few times. CDR3 region: CASSLGSGGSNEQFF. The CDR3 DNA sequence: TGTGCCAGCAGCTTAGGTAGCGGGGGCTCGAATGAGCAGTTCTTC. The chain has TRBV7-2 and TRBJ2-1, with TRBD2 matching 9 bases. The CDR3 contains 15 residues. CDR1 and CDR2 from the germline V gene are SGHTA and FQGNSA. The V segment lost 1 base and the J segment 7 bases; nucleotides outside the gene matches: 5.

The chain joins TRBV25-1 to TRBJ2-5; D is perhaps TRBD1 or TRBD2 (5 bases each). The J call could be wrong; TRBJ2-7 is a better fit for the DNA end. In germline, CDR1 is MGHDK, CDR2 SYGVNS. The CDR3 has 14 amino acids. In nucleotides, the CDR3 is TGTGCCAGCAGTGCCCGGGGACGAATCTACGAGCAGTACTTC. Residues: CASSARGRIYEQYF.

This clone turned up a few times. V gene TRBV6-6 combines with J gene TRBJ2-1; the match to TRBD2 covers 11 bases. The CDR3 extends over 15 amino acids. Unmatched junction bases numbered 5, after V lost 5 bases and J lost 5 bases. The germline CDR1 and CDR2 sequences are MNHNY and SVGAGI (reference sequence). The chain's CDR3 is CASSGLLAGDNEQFF. As DNA, the CDR3 is TGTGCCAGCAGTGGGCTACTAGCGGGGGACAATGAGCAGTTCTTC.

J is TRBJ2-3 and V is TRBV5-4, with 12 bases fitting TRBD2. The CDR3 contains 17 residues. Germline V CDR1 and CDR2: SGHNT, YYREEE (reference sequence). V lost 3 bases, J lost 1 base, and 6 bases stayed unmatched. As DNA, the CDR3 is TGTGCCAGCAGCTCCCTAGCGGGAGGGCCGGGCACAGATACGCAGTATTTT. Translated, it gives CASSSLAGGPGTDTQYF.

The chain recombines TRBV27 with TRBJ1-4, with a weak D call TRBD1 (6 bases). The ends were cut back, 6 bases at V and 5 bases at J, with 16 bases in the middle. Germline CDR1 reads MNHEY; CDR2 reads SMNVEV (reference sequence). The CDR3 runs to 15 residues. CDR3 in amino acids: CASSFVGHINEKLFF. The CDR3 coding sequence is TGTGCCAGCAGCTTTGTGGGACACATAAATGAAAAACTGTTTTTT.

V is TRBV5-4 and J is TRBJ1-2, with a weak D call TRBD1 (5 bases). CDR3 length: 17 residues. Between the trimmed V and J ends, which lost 2 bases and 4 bases, there was a span of 21 bases. CDR1 is SGHNT, CDR2 YYREEE, per germline (reference sequence). The CDR3 here is CASSFGGRYRGLYGYTF. The CDR3 DNA is TGTGCCAGCAGCTTTGGGGGTAGATACAGAGGACTCTATGGCTACACCTTC.

This clone is a singleton in its sample. The chain uses TRBV9 and TRBJ1-3; D ambiguous. The CDR3 totals 13 residues. The germline CDR1 and CDR2 sequences are SGDLS and YYNGEE. V lost 3 bases, J lost 4 bases, and 8 bases lay in between. In DNA form, the CDR3 reads TGTGCCAGCAGCGAAAAGGGAGGAAACACCATATATTTT. Protein product: CASSEKGGNTIYF.

This clone has more than one count but fewer than ten. The gene calls are TRBV11-3 and TRBJ2-7; 13 nucleotides agree with TRBD2. The trim removed 4 bases at V and 3 bases at J, leaving 3 bases unmatched. Germline CDR1 and CDR2: SGHNT and YENEEA. This CDR3 is built from 15 residues. CDR3 amino acids: CASSSGTSGNYEQYF. CDR3 in DNA: TGTGCCAGCAGCTCCGGGACTAGCGGGAACTACGAGCAGTACTTC. Variable domain in full (rest from reference TRBV11-3 and TRBJ2-7): EAGVVQSPRYKIIEKKQPVAFWCNPISGHNTLYWYLQNLGQGPELLIRYENEEAVDDSQLPKDRFSAERLKGVDSTLKIQPAELGDSAVYLCASSSGTSGNYEQYFGPGTRLTVT.

This chain joins TRBV28 and TRBJ1-2; unclear D gene. V shed 6 bases and J shed 8 bases, with 19 bases lying between them. The CDR3 spans 14 residues. The germline V gene has CDR1 MDHEN and CDR2 SYDVKM. The CDR3, as DNA: TGTGCCAGCAGCATAGGGAATTTCGGGATAGGCTACACCTTC. This codes for CASSIGNFGIGYTF.

This chain connects TRBV7-2 to TRBJ2-3; TRBD2 might be the D (7 bases). This CDR3 contains 15 residues. The germline V and J ends were trimmed by 1 base and 5 bases, with 13 bases remaining between them. Germline CDR1 SGHTA, CDR2 FQGNSA. The CDR3 sequence is CASSLEGGLLDTQYF. The CDR3 bases are TGTGCCAGCAGCTTAGAGGGGGGGCTATTAGATACGCAGTATTTT.

The chain joins TRBV27 to TRBJ2-5; 7 bases line up with TRBD1. The CDR3 contains 16 residues. Germline V lookup: CDR1 MNHEY, CDR2 SMNVEV (reference sequence). Trimming at V came to 1 base and at J to 5 bases, leaving 10 bases not matched to a gene. The CDR3 DNA reads TGTGCCAGCAGTTTATGGCCATTGACAGGGCGGGAGACCCAGTACTTC. It specifies CASSLWPLTGRETQYF.

The V call is TRBV4-3, the J call TRBJ2-7; TRBD2 agrees at 7 bases. The CDR3 length is 16 residues. With 1 base clipped from V and 7 bases from J, the junction kept 13 bases outside the gene matches. The V gene's germline CDR1 is LGHNA and CDR2 YSLEER. CDR3 in amino acids: CASSQGPRGSSGEQYF. CDR3 coding DNA: TGCGCCAGCAGCCAAGGGCCTCGCGGGAGTTCGGGTGAGCAGTACTTC.

Concerning this clone itself: The sample carries other DNA sequences with the same CDR3. V is TRBV7-9 and J is TRBJ2-7; D uncertain. Deletions cut 0 bases from V and 0 bases from J, with 3 bases between. The CDR3 contains 13 residues. From germline, CDR1 is SEHNR and CDR2 FQNEAQ (reference sequence). The CDR3: CASSLASSYEQYF. The CDR3 nucleotides read TGTGCCAGCAGCTTAGCAAGCTCCTACGAGCAGTACTTC.

The chain links TRBV6-5 to TRBJ2-2; 7 bases fit TRBD2. V shed 7 bases, J shed 2 bases, and the junction held 7 bases outside the gene matches. This CDR3 comprises 15 residues. In germline, CDR1 is MNHEY, CDR2 SVGAGI. The CDR3 loop reads CASTRGVVNTGELFF. The CDR3 DNA is TGTGCCAGCACTCGGGGGGTGGTCAACACCGGGGAGCTGTTTTTT.

To note about this clone: Different DNA sequences within this sample yield the same CDR3. This sequence joins TRBV7-9 and TRBJ1-5; D is unresolved. This CDR3 has 12 amino acids. Trimming stripped 6 bases from V and 0 bases from J, with 3 bases between. Germline lookup yields CDR1 SEHNR and CDR2 FQNEAQ (reference sequence). CDR3 sequence: CASSYSNQPQHF. The CDR3 region has the DNA TGTGCCAGCAGTTATAGCAATCAGCCCCAGCATTTT.

Details on this clone: Sequence at one end of the junction differs from germline and may be a read error. The chain combines TRBV11-2 with TRBJ1-2; D call uncertain. CDR1 is SGHAT and CDR2 is FQNNGV in the germline V gene. This CDR3 comprises 12 residues. The CDR3 sequence: CASSLGGRQALF. CDR3 DNA: TGTGCCAGCAGCTTAGGAGGTCGGCAGGCCCTCTTC.

V gene TRBV10-3 combines with J gene TRBJ2-2; D is undetermined. Germline V CDR1 and CDR2: ENHRY, SYGVKD. Trimming removed 4 bases from V and 6 bases from J, with 9 bases in between. The CDR3 loop spans 13 amino acids. The CDR3 sequence: CAISAGSPGELFF. Here the CDR3 DNA reads TGTGCCATCAGTGCCGGGTCTCCCGGGGAGCTGTTTTTT.